This record concerns one T cell receptor (beta chain) sequence. Only in-frame clones appear in the TCRdb table, and some are missing; sequencing was by immunoSEQ multiplex PCR. The sample records about 120,000 clones, approximately 93% being singletons. This specimen belongs to a study of T cell changes during pregnancy in multiple sclerosis. CDR1 and CDR2 from the germline V gene are SGHAT and FQNNGV. Trimming cost V 1 base and J 0 bases, with 4 bases left between them. The CDR3 has 13 amino acids. J is TRBJ2-7 and V is TRBV11-2, with no clear D. The input for sequencing was peripheral blood, taken before pregnancy. This clonotype was obtained from a female donor with multiple sclerosis, enrolled in a pregnancy study. In DNA form, the CDR3 reads TGTGCCAGCAGCTTAGCCCACTCCTACGAGCAGTACTTC. Its protein is CASSLAHSYEQYF.